The 17 T cell receptor beta chains below all came from one sample that was sequenced in a study of T cell clonality in common variable immunodeficiency. Study conclusions and caveats: Reportedly, TCR beta sequences from common variable immunodeficiency showed fewer deletions and N-nucleotide insertions.

Antigens for these TCRs are unknown. This table comes from immunoSEQ multiplex PCR, and its TCRdb copy is limited to in-frame clones, with some not included. The sample contains 25,000 to 35,000 clones, none of them singletons. Input material: peripheral blood mononuclear cells. The receptors here all came from a human donor with common variable immunodeficiency.

Note on this clone: The CDR3 extends 3 residues past the end of the read, so its final part is completed from the germline J gene. V is TRBV5-3 and J is TRBJ2-3, with 10 bases that match TRBD2. TRBV5-3 is filed as an ORF, its function uncertain. Germline trimming cut 2 bases from V and 0 bases from J; bases unmatched to any gene: 9. The CDR3 covers 18 residues. The part of the CDR3 DNA that was read is TGTGCCAGAAGCTTACCGGGACTAGCGAATTACAGCACAGATACG. Protein product: CARSLPGLANYSTDT. The full-length CDR3 reads as CARSLPGLANYSTDTQYF.

The sample holds a few counts of this clone. Read data end 3 residues before the CDR3 end; the end is taken from the germline J gene. The rearrangement links TRBV6-1 to TRBJ2-1; 9 bases line up with TRBD2. This CDR3 spans 15 amino acids. Germline-derived CDR1 and CDR2 are MNHNS and SASEGT. Trimming cost V 4 bases and J 7 bases; bases outside gene matches: 8. The CDR3 is CASSVYQRGENEQFF. The CDR3 bases that were read are TGTGCCAGCAGTGTTTACCAGCGGGGGGAGAATGAG.

This clone was recorded at least ten times. The sequence runs out 3 residues before the end of the CDR3; the remainder is reconstructed from the germline J gene. The chain employs TRBV5-1 and TRBJ1-1; TRBD1 might be the D (6 bases). Between the trimmed V and J ends, which lost 0 bases and 3 bases, there was a span of 12 bases. This CDR3 is 15 amino acids long. Germline CDR1 SGHRS, CDR2 YFSETQ. CDR3 in amino acids: CASSLEGDTYTEAFF. Incomplete CDR3 DNA: TGCGCCAGCAGCTTGGAAGGGGACACCTACACTGAA.

This clone was recorded at least ten times. The read is 3 residues too short to cover the CDR3 end, so that end is filled in from the germline J gene. This chain joins TRBV10-1 and TRBJ2-2; 12 bases map to TRBD2. The V segment lost 9 bases and the J segment 0 bases; nucleotides outside the gene matches: 2. CDR1 and CDR2 (germline): WNHNN, SYGVQD (reference sequence). The CDR3 loop spans 15 amino acids. The DNA read from the CDR3 is TGCGCCAGTCGGACTAGCGGGACGAACACCGGGGAG. Its translation: CASRTSGTNTGE. The entire CDR3 protein reads CASRTSGTNTGELFF.

This clone was seen repeatedly, ten times or more. Incomplete CDR3 DNA: TGTGCCAGCAGCTTAGTAGGGACG. Protein product: CASSLVGT. The full CDR3 reads CASSLVGTQYF. The rearrangement links TRBV7-9 to TRBJ2-3; no clear D gene. Sequencing ends 3 residues short of the CDR3 end; the germline J gene provides the rest. There are 11 residues in the CDR3. The V gene's germline CDR1 is SEHNR and CDR2 FQNEAQ (reference sequence).

Of note for this clone: The CDR3 end lies 3 residues beyond the end of the read and is filled in from the germline J gene. V usage is TRBV18 and J usage is TRBJ2-1; 10 bases map to TRBD2. The CDR3 totals 16 residues. Unmatched junction bases numbered 12, after V lost 6 bases and J lost 7 bases. CDR1 and CDR2 from the germline V gene are KGHSH and LQKENI. CDR3 DNA (partial): TGTGCCAGCTCCCAGATTCCCCTAGCGGGAGCAAATGAG. Its translation: CASSQIPLAGANE. The complete CDR3 sequence is CASSQIPLAGANEQFF.

This clone has at least ten counts. The read terminates 3 residues before the CDR3 end, so the remaining end is supplied by the germline J gene. This chain links TRBV6-1 with TRBJ1-1, with a possible D match to TRBD1 (5 bases). This CDR3 has 15 residues. V lost 4 bases and J 1 base, leaving 13 bases between the germline ends. Germline CDR1 reads MNHNS; CDR2 reads SASEGT. This chain's CDR3 is CASSVGPDGNTEAFF. The covered CDR3 bases are TGTGCCAGCAGTGTGGGGCCCGACGGGAACACTGAA.

This clone was seen ten or more times. The CDR3 end lies 3 residues beyond the end of the read and is filled in from the germline J gene. V is TRBV5-1 and J is TRBJ1-1; 8 bases are shared with TRBD1. The CDR3 length is 15 residues. The ends lost 5 bases at V and 3 bases at J; junction bases unmatched: 9. In germline, CDR1 is SGHRS, CDR2 YFSETQ. Partial CDR3 DNA: TGCGCCAGCAGTCCACAGCCAGGGGGCGACACTGAA. Its protein is CASSPQPGGDTE. The full CDR3 sequence reads CASSPQPGGDTEAFF.

This clone was observed a handful of times. The sequenced CDR3 bases are TGTGCCTGGAGTGCAGGTTGGAATGAG. This encodes CAWSAGWNE. The entire CDR3 protein is CAWSAGWNEQFF. The rearrangement joins TRBV30 to TRBJ2-1, with D unclear. With the read ending 3 residues before the CDR3 end, the germline J gene is used to fill in that end. In germline, CDR1 is GTSNPN, CDR2 SVGIG (reference sequence). The V end lost 1 base, the J end lost 7 bases, and 8 bases lay between the germline ends. This CDR3 region has 12 residues.

The table lists this clone with many counts. CDR3 DNA (partial): TGTGCCAGCAGTAACAGGACAAGCAATCAGCCC. Translation gives CASSNRTSNQP. The whole CDR3 protein is CASSNRTSNQPQHF. J is TRBJ1-5 and V is TRBV6-2 or TRBV6-3, with D maybe TRBD1 (5 bases). The read finishes 3 residues shy of the CDR3 end, and the germline J gene is used to complete it. This CDR3 comprises 14 residues. Germline V gene sequence: CDR1 MNHEY, CDR2 SVGEGT. Trimming removed 5 bases at V and 1 base at J, with 9 bases between.

Concerning this clone: The read comes to an end 3 residues before the CDR3 does, leaving the germline J gene to fill in the end. This chain links TRBV5-1 with TRBJ2-1; 12 bases line up with TRBD2. The CDR3 length is 17 residues. Germline V gives CDR1 SGHRS, CDR2 YFSETQ. Unmatched junction bases numbered 3, after V lost 0 bases and J lost 2 bases. The CDR3 DNA, read in part, is TGCGCCAGCAGCTTGGGACTAGCGGGAGAGGCCTACAATGAG. Translating gives CASSLGLAGEAYNE. The whole CDR3 is CASSLGLAGEAYNEQFF.

This clone was seen a handful of times. The read finishes 3 residues shy of the CDR3 end, and the germline J gene is used to complete it. The chain uses TRBV18 and TRBJ2-3; no clear D gene. This CDR3 contains 14 residues. The germline V gene has CDR1 KGHSH and CDR2 LQKENI. Trimming pared 3 bases from V and 2 bases from J, leaving 9 bases between. This chain's CDR3 is CASSPDSHTDTQYF. The DNA read from the CDR3 is TGTGCCAGCTCACCGGATAGCCACACAGATACG.

This clone was detected many times. The CDR3 end falls 3 residues outside the read, so it is completed with the germline J gene. The chain uses TRBV29-1 and TRBJ2-7; possibly TRBD1 for D (6 bases). The CDR3 covers 17 residues. Germline V CDR1 and CDR2: SQVTM, ANQGSEA. Trimming took 8 bases from V and 1 from J, leaving 27 bases between them. CDR3 DNA, as far as it was read: TGCAGCTACGTACCGGAAGGGGGACATCGGGAATCCTACGAG. The encoded protein is CSYVPEGGHRESYE. Given in full, the CDR3 is CSYVPEGGHRESYEQYF.

In its sample, this clone was seen many times. The read gets to within 3 residues of the CDR3 end, and the germline J gene fills in the rest. The rearrangement joins TRBV7-2 to TRBJ2-1; 7 positions agree with TRBD1. The CDR3 totals 15 residues. Germline-derived CDR1 and CDR2 are SGHTA and FQGNSA. V lost 0 bases, J lost 5 bases, and 4 bases stayed unmatched. CDR3 bases read: TGTGCCAGCAGCTTAGCGCTGGACAGGAACAATGAG. Residues: CASSLALDRNNE. The CDR3 reads in full as CASSLALDRNNEQFF.

This clone was counted ten times or more. The read finishes 3 residues shy of the CDR3 end, and the germline J gene is used to complete it. V and J are TRBV30 and TRBJ1-3; TRBD1 agrees at 7 bases. This CDR3 comprises 15 residues. Looked up from germline, CDR1 is GTSNPN and CDR2 is SVGIG (reference sequence). J lost 5 bases, V lost 4 bases, and 11 bases had no gene match. The CDR3 DNA, read in part, is TGTGCCTGGATGCGAGACAGGGCCGTTCGAAACACC. The encoded protein is CAWMRDRAVRNT. The whole CDR3 protein reads CAWMRDRAVRNTIYF.

This clone has ten or more counts. From the germline J gene comes the end of the CDR3, since the read stops 3 residues before it. This chain links TRBV19 with TRBJ1-4, with 7 bases that match TRBD1. CDR1 LNHDA and CDR2 SQIVND come from the germline V gene (reference sequence). This CDR3 has 16 residues. The V gene end was trimmed by 8 bases and the J gene end by 7 bases; junction bases not matched to a gene: 16. This chain's CDR3 is CASSSGGRIEGEKLFF. CDR3 bases read: TGTGCCAGTTCATCAGGGGGAAGGATCGAAGGTGAAAAA.

This clone was observed many times. The read falls 3 residues short of the CDR3 end, and the missing part is taken from the germline J gene. This chain uses TRBV19 with TRBJ2-1; TRBD2 matches at 9 bases. The CDR3 covers 16 residues. Germline V gene sequence: CDR1 LNHDA, CDR2 SQIVND (reference sequence). After removal of 5 bases from V and 7 bases from J, the junction contained 12 bases not matched to a gene. CDR3: CASSVQAIAGVNEQFF. Incomplete CDR3 DNA: TGTGCCAGTAGTGTCCAGGCAATAGCGGGAGTGAATGAG.